A selection of T cell receptor beta chains follows, all from one sample in a study of Graves' ophthalmopathy and Graves' hyperthyroidism. TCRdb independently ran MiXCR on the multiplex PCR reads; one entry per CDR3 protein. The sample carries 900,000 to 1,200,000 distinct CDR3 sequences, around a third recorded once. Sequences were obtained from peripheral blood or thyroid tissue (not recorded which). These receptors came from an adult man with Graves' hyperthyroidism. Each CDR3 is given with its conserved first and last residue. The order of the fields is J gene, V gene, clone size, D gene, CDR3 DNA, CDR3 protein. A D gene is named only where the DNA matches it firmly. Size is stated for part of the rows, as once, few or many counts, or as a class when the clone is expanded.

TRBJ2-2 TRBV6-5 few TRBD2 TGTGCCAGCAGGGCTAGCGGCGACGGGGAGCTGTTTTTT CASRASGDGELFF
TRBJ1-6 TRBV19 many NA TGTGCCAGTAGTAAACAGGGTCTTGATAATTCACCCCTCCACTTT CASSKQGLDNSPLHF
TRBJ2-7 TRBV27 NA TRBD1 TGTGCCAGCAGTACGGGGACAGCTCTCGGGGAGCAGTACTTC CASSTGTALGEQYF
TRBJ1-1 TRBV7-9 NA NA TGTGCCAGCAGCTTTTTGGCTGGTGGGGGAATGAACACTGAAGCTTTCTTT CASSFLAGGGMNTEAFF
TRBJ2-2 TRBV20-1 NA TRBD2 TGCAGTGCCAGTAGGCGGGAGAGGGCCGGGGAGCTGTTTTTT CSASRRERAGELFF
TRBJ2-5 TRBV7-9 many NA TGTGCCAGCAGCCCGCTGGGGGCTAAGAGGCAAGAGACCCAGTACTTC CASSPLGAKRQETQYF
TRBJ2-6 TRBV6-5 NA NA TGTGCCAGCAGTTACTCCAGTCTGGGGTCTGGGGCCAACGTCCTGACTTTC CASSYSSLGSGANVLTF
TRBJ2-6 TRBV7-9 NA NA TGTGCCAGCAGCTTAGATCGGCCAGGGGCCAACGTCCTGACTTTC CASSLDRPGANVLTF
TRBJ1-1 TRBV7-9 many NA TGTGCCAGCACCAAGTGGGGTACTGAAGCTTTCTTT CASTKWGTEAFF
TRBJ1-1 TRBV25-1 NA NA TGTGCCAGCAGTGTAAATACAGACGGGGGTTTGAACACTGAAGCTTTCTTT CASSVNTDGGLNTEAFF
TRBJ2-2 TRBV3-1 NA TRBD2 TGTGCCAGCAGCGCCTTGAGCGGGGGCCTCACCGGGGAGCTGTTTTTT CASSALSGGLTGELFF
TRBJ1-6 TRBV10-2 few NA TGCGCCAGCAGTGAGCCGGACAGCGCTAATTCACCCCTCCACTTT CASSEPDSANSPLHF
TRBJ2-7 TRBV7-9 many TRBD2 TGTGCTTCCTCGACTAGCGGGAGCCTCGAGCAGTACTTC CASSTSGSLEQYF
TRBJ1-2 TRBV29-1 few NA TGCAGCGTAGCGTCCAGTCCCTATGGCTACACCTTC CSVASSPYGYTF
TRBJ2-5 TRBV19 NA NA TGTGCCAGTAGTTCCGCCGGCCCCCGGGAGACCCAGTACTTC CASSSAGPRETQYF
TRBJ1-2 TRBV20-1 few NA TGCAGTGCTAGAGATTTGAGTTTAAGGGGAAGGGGGTATGGCTACACCTTC CSARDLSLRGRGYGYTF
TRBJ1-2 TRBV20-1 many TRBD1 TGCAGTGCCCCCCGGGTAGGGGGCGACTATGGCTACACCTTC CSAPRVGGDYGYTF
TRBJ2-6 TRBV19 few NA TGTGCCAGTAGTATACAGGATCCCGGGGCCAACGTCCTGACTTTC CASSIQDPGANVLTF
TRBJ1-4 TRBV29-1 NA NA TGCAGCGTTGTGGAGAGGGGAAAACTGTTTTTT CSVVERGKLFF
TRBJ1-4 TRBV7-9 many TRBD1 TGTGCCAGCACCAGATTTGGGGCCCAGGGGGGAAAACTGTTTTTT CASTRFGAQGGKLFF
TRBJ2-7 TRBV19 many NA TGTGCCAGTAGTATAGCCGGGACGGTCTACGAGCAGTACTTC CASSIAGTVYEQYF
TRBJ1-5 TRBV7-9 few NA TGTGCCAGCAGCCCTGGGCCATACAATCAGCCCCAGCATTTT CASSPGPYNQPQHF
TRBJ2-5 TRBV9 NA TRBD2 TGTGCCAGCAGCACGGACAGCGGGGGCAATCAGCCCCAGTACTTC CASSTDSGGNQPQYF
TRBJ1-1 TRBV2 NA NA TGTGCCAGCAGAAGGGACACCCGGTCTGCTTTCTTT CASRRDTRSAFF
TRBJ1-1 TRBV10-2 once NA TGCGCCAGCAGTGAAGGACTCCCGAACACTGAAGCTTTCTTT CASSEGLPNTEAFF
TRBJ1-6 TRBV19 NA TRBD1 TGTGCCAGTAGAGGGACAGGGAATCAGCCCCTCCACTTT CASRGTGNQPLHF
TRBJ2-2 TRBV9 few TRBD2 TGTGCCAGCAGCGGTGCCGGGACTAGCGGGGAGCTGTTTTTT CASSGAGTSGELFF
TRBJ2-7 TRBV20-1 NA NA TGCAGTGCTAGAGACGGTAGGACCAGCTCCTACGAGCAGTACTTC CSARDGRTSSYEQYF
TRBJ1-2 TRBV7-2 many NA TGTGCCAGCAGCTTAGTACTCGGGGGCAGCTATGGCTACACCTTC CASSLVLGGSYGYTF
TRBJ1-1 TRBV7-8 many NA TGTGCTAGAAGAGGGCGGGCTGAAGCTTTCTTT CARRGRAEAFF
TRBJ2-7 TRBV2 many TRBD2 TGTGCCAGCGGGAGGGGTCAAAACTACGAGCAGTACTTC CASGRGQNYEQYF
TRBJ1-5 TRBV6-1 many NA TGTGCCAGCAGTGAAGCCAGGAACAGCCAGCCCCAGCATTTT CASSEARNSQPQHF
TRBJ1-1 TRBV10-3 NA NA TGTGCCAGCAGTGACTTTCTGGCCCCAAGGGCTGAAGCTTTCTTT CASSDFLAPRAEAFF
TRBJ2-7 TRBV4-3 many TRBD1 TGCGCCAGCAGCCAAGGGACAGGGGACGAGCAGTACTTC CASSQGTGDEQYF
TRBJ2-7 TRBV7-4 NA TRBD2 TGTGCCAGCAGCCCGAGGACTAGCGGGAATATATACGAGCAGTACTTC CASSPRTSGNIYEQYF
TRBJ2-7 TRBV7-2 many NA TGTGCCAGCAGCTTAGCTGAGGGGACCTCCTACGAGCAGTACTTC CASSLAEGTSYEQYF
TRBJ1-2 TRBV6-5 many TRBD1 TGTGCCAGCAGTAATACGGGACAGGGTGGCTACACCTTC CASSNTGQGGYTF
TRBJ1-1 TRBV20-1 many NA TGCAGTGCTAGAAACCCGGAGGGAAGGCATCGTCACGGAGCTTTCTTT CSARNPEGRHRHGAFF
TRBJ1-5 TRBV24-1 NA TRBD1 TGTGCCAGCACCCGGGACAGGGTGGGTCAGCCCCAGCATTTT CASTRDRVGQPQHF
TRBJ1-2 TRBV10-2 NA NA TGCGCCAGCAGTGAGACAGGGACTCGGGGCTACACCTTC CASSETGTRGYTF
TRBJ1-5 TRBV19 NA NA TGTGCCAGTAGTCTCCGGGGGATCAATCAGCCCCAGCATTTT CASSLRGINQPQHF
TRBJ1-2 TRBV6-6 many TRBD1 TGTGCCAGCAGTCCTCAGGGGGCTCGGGACTATGGCTACACCTTC CASSPQGARDYGYTF
TRBJ2-5 TRBV29-1 NA TRBD2 TGCAGCGCCGGGACTAGCGGAGGACAAGAGACCCAGTACTTC CSAGTSGGQETQYF
TRBJ2-5 TRBV28 few TRBD2 TGTGCCAGCAGTCCAGCCGGGACTAGCGGGTTGGAGACCCAGTACTTC CASSPAGTSGLETQYF
TRBJ1-1 TRBV15 NA TRBD1 TGTGCCAGCAGTGGGACAGGGGTCATGAACATTGAAGCTTTCTTT CASSGTGVMNIEAFF
TRBJ2-5 TRBV11-2 many NA TGTGCCAGCAGCCCCGGGCAACCGGGGGAGACCCAGTACTTC CASSPGQPGETQYF
TRBJ2-7 TRBV29-1 NA NA TGCAGCGTTGAGGCCGAGGACCAAGGGGATAACGAGCAGTACTTC CSVEAEDQGDNEQYF
TRBJ1-5 TRBV19 many NA TGTGCCAGTAGTATAGTGACGGTTTCTAATCAGCCCCAGCATTTT CASSIVTVSNQPQHF